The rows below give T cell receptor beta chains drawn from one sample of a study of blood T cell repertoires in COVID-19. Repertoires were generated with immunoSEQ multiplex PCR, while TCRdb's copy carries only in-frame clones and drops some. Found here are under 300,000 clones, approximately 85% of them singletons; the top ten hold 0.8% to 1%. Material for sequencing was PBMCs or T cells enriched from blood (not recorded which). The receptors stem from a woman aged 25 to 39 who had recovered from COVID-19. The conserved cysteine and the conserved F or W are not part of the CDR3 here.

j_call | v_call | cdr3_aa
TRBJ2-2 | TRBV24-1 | ATSAPGLANTGELF
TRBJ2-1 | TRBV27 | ASSLTGRNEQF
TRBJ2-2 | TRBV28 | ATEVAGGDTGELF
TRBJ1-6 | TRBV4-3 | ASSLLTGNYSPLH
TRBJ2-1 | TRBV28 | ASSTLTSGRGNEQF
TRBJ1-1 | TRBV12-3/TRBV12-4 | ASTDRYTEAF
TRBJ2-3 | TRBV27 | ASSLSGRDTQY
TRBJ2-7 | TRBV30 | AWSVLVTVEASGTYEQY
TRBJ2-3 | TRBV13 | ASSLRFSGGADTQY
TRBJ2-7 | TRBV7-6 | ASSSNGASGLSYEQY
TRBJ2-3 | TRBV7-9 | ASRKAGAQY
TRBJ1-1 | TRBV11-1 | ASSSTGRTEAF
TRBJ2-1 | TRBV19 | ASSIRGGEQF
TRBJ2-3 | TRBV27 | ASTLLGLNTDTQY
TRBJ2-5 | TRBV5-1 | ASSIPAGGVETQY
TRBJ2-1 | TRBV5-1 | ASSLVQGAQSYNEQF
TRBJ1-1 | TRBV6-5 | ASSRTVTEAF
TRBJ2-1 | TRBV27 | ASSLLSSGRAIVDNEQF
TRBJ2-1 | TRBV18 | ASSPVRAGETYNEQF
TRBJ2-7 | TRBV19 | ASSKTSGGAYEQY
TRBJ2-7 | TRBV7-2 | ASSQVRVGRGASYEQY
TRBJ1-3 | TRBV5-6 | ASSLGARVAGNTIY
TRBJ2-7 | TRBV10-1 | ASSESSGGASYEQY
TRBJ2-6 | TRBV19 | ASSIGLAGGANVLT
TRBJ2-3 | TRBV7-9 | ASSPLARTDTQY
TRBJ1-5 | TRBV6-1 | ASSEEGARNQPQH
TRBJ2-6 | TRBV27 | ASSLRRGHGANVLT
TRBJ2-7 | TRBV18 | ASSPELSGYEQY
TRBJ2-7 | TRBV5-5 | ASNPGQGIPYEQY
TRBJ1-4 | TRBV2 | ASSELSGVWEKLF
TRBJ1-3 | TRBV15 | ATSRAVTGGNTIY
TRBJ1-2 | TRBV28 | ASRGDRAYGYT
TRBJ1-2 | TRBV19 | ASSQYPPWGRGTNGYT
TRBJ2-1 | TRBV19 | ASSSRQGSSYNEQF
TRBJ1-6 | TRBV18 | ASSPESGSSYNSPLH
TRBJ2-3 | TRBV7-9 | ASSLATGLDRRDTQY
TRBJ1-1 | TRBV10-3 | AISSGSRLNTEAF
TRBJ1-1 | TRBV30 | AWSKSGDAEAF
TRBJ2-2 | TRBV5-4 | ASSGQHPLGGELF
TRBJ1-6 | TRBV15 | ATSRDPGQMYSPLH
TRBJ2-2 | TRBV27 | ASRQGATRTGELF
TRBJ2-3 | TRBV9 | ASSVGRKTDTQY
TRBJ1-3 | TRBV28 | ASSPNYRVNTIY
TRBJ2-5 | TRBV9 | ASSGSRGETQY
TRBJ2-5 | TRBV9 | ASSVASGGAGETQY
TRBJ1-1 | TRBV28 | ASRMTGMVAF
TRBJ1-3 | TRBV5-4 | ASSPEWSSGNTIY
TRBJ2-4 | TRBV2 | ASSTGTGPQNIQY
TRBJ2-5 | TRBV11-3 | ASAQTVQETQY
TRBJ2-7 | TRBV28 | ASSFRTGSYEQY
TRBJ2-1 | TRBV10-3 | AISDVGGVSNNEQF
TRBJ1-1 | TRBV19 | ASSRTGLAGGTPEAF
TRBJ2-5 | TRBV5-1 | ASRSPEKRGETQY
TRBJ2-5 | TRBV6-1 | ASSEQVTSGGWDQETQY
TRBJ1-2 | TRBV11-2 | ASSLGVLQGNGYT